This TCR beta chain was obtained from a study of blood T cell repertoires in COVID-19. In the study overall: Samples taken during acute and convalescent COVID-19 were collected in the United States, Italy and Spain. T cells, B-cell-depleted T cells, or PBMCs supplied cDNA or gDNA.

Study processing details: Amplification from reference gene primers served as the basis for estimated nucleated cell counts. Repertoires were generated with immunoSEQ multiplex PCR, while TCRdb's copy carries only in-frame clones and drops some. The V and J calls and clone size come from that table; D and trimming were worked out from the DNA. Here the sample spans roughly 120,000 clones, approximately 80% being singletons. V was shortened by 3 bases and J by 12 bases, with 22 bases between the two germline ends. The CDR3 covers 15 residues. The V gene's germline CDR1 is ENHRY and CDR2 SYGVKD. Material for sequencing was peripheral blood. V usage is TRBV10-3 and J usage is TRBJ2-3; D might be TRBD1 (5 bases). The sequence derives from a woman older than 75 with acute or convalescent COVID-19. This CDR3 is CAISDRAKDRLGQYF. The CDR3 nucleotides are TGTGCCATCAGTGACAGGGCTAAGGACCGCCTAGGACAGTATTTT.